The 3 T cell receptor beta chains presented below share a single source sample, sequenced in a study of blood T cell repertoires in COVID-19. Libraries were prepared by immunoSEQ multiplex PCR; TCRdb keeps only in-frame clonotypes and omits some of them. The sample has tens of thousands of clones, roughly 88% seen once. The specimen sequenced was peripheral blood. All receptors derive from a woman aged 35 to 49 with acute or convalescent COVID-19.

This chain joins TRBV4-2 and TRBJ2-2; D gene uncertain. CDR1 and CDR2 from the germline V gene are LGHNA and YNFKEQ. V dropped 2 bases and J dropped 4 bases, with 11 bases sitting between them. This CDR3 region has 15 residues. The CDR3 nucleotides read TGTGCCAGCAGCCAACAAAAACAGATCACCGGGGAGCTGTTTTTT. This sequence encodes CASSQQKQITGELFF.

The genes are TRBV19 and TRBJ2-3, with 11 nucleotides matching TRBD1. The V segment lost 6 bases and the J segment 2 bases; nucleotides outside the gene matches: 4. CDR3 length: 15 residues. Germline V gene data show CDR1 as LNHDA and CDR2 as SQIVND (reference sequence). CDR3: CASRGQGAFTDTQYF. CDR3 DNA sequence: TGTGCCAGTAGAGGACAGGGGGCTTTCACAGATACGCAGTATTTT.

V gene TRBV6-5 combines with J gene TRBJ2-7; 7 bases match TRBD1. V shed 7 bases, J shed 3 bases, and the junction held 6 bases outside the gene matches. This CDR3 has 13 residues. CDR1 MNHEY and CDR2 SVGAGI come from the germline V gene. The CDR3 DNA is TGTGCCAGCAAGAGGGGGCCTAACTACGAGCAGTACTTC. Protein: CASKRGPNYEQYF.